This passage covers 10 T cell receptor beta chains from one sample sequenced in a study of human T cells and chemical hapten exposure (dated by TCRdb to the early 2020s). The time point label on this specimen signifies: patch test 2, 6 weeks after DPC sensitization. The label giving this sample's treatment or condition can be read as: therapeutic diphenylcyclopropenone sensitization with weekly scalp DPC. The receptor library was made with RACE. TCRdb lists the instrument as NextSeq 500. Using fastp at Q25 and MiXCR, TCRdb reprocessed the public reads and kept productive beta chains. Rows are unified per CDR3 protein, each entry keeping the most common DNA and genes. The sample table holds roughly 69,000 distinct CDR3 sequences, of which about a tenth were seen once. Around 7.3% of the sample goes to the ten largest clones. Specimen: whole blood, collected in connection with sensitization to the hapten diphenylcyclopropenone (DPC). The receptors shown here come from a woman between 45 and 65 years old with alopecia areata. Some clones in this sample may be carry-over from other donors' samples.

The table lists this clonotype with a few counts. The V call is TRBV10-1, the J call TRBJ2-1; D not certain. CDR1 WNHNN and CDR2 SYGVQD come from the germline V gene (reference sequence). This CDR3 spans 13 amino acids. Trimming shortened V by 4 bases and J by 5 bases, and 9 bases separated the two germline ends. The CDR3 DNA sequence: TGCGCCAGCAGTGGCTTACCTAACAATGAGCAGTTCTTC. Its protein product is CASSGLPNNEQFF.

The chain has TRBV24-1 and TRBJ2-5, with a tentative D call TRBD2 (5 bases). Trimming took 3 bases from V and 1 from J, leaving 14 bases between them. CDR1 is KGHDR, CDR2 SFDVKD, per germline. The CDR3 contains 16 residues. The CDR3 protein is CATSDTSRGFQETQYF. DNA of the CDR3: TGTGCCACCAGTGATACTTCTCGAGGGTTCCAAGAGACCCAGTACTTC.

The chain recombines TRBV5-1 with TRBJ1-6; TRBD1 matches 7 bases. Germline assignment: CDR1 SGHRS and CDR2 YFSETQ. The length of the CDR3 is 14 residues. V lost 6 bases and J lost 6; bases outside the gene matches: 6. The CDR3 DNA reads as TGCGCCAGCAAAGGGGCAGGGGGTAATTCACCCCTCCACTTT. It yields the protein CASKGAGGNSPLHF.

This clonotype has ten or more counts. The chain employs TRBV20-1 and TRBJ2-1; a weak D match, TRBD2 (6 bases). Germline V gene sequence: CDR1 DFQATT, CDR2 SNEGSKA (reference sequence). The CDR3 covers 11 residues. V shed 6 bases and J shed 10 bases, with 13 bases lying between them. CDR3 coding DNA: TGCAGTGCCAGACTAGACGGCGAGCAGTTCTTC. Amino acid sequence: CSARLDGEQFF.

This clonotype occurred a few times. The rearrangement links TRBV11-2 to TRBJ2-1; TRBD2 matches at 10 bases. The V segment lost 4 bases and the J segment 0 bases; nucleotides outside the gene matches: 6. Germline V gene data show CDR1 as SGHAT and CDR2 as FQNNGV. This CDR3 is 17 amino acids long. CDR3 coding DNA: TGTGCCAGCAGCTCCAGGGGACTAGCGAGCTCCTACAATGAGCAGTTCTTC. Translated: CASSSRGLASSYNEQFF.

This clonotype was observed a handful of times. V is TRBV14 and J is TRBJ2-1, with 10 bases that match TRBD2. In germline, CDR1 is SGHDN, CDR2 FVKESK. J gave up 3 bases and V 0 bases, and 8 bases lay outside the gene matches. This CDR3 comprises 18 residues. As DNA, the CDR3 is TGTGCCAGCAGCCAAGATATGGTAGCGGGAGGCTTCTACAATGAGCAGTTCTTC. Its translation is CASSQDMVAGGFYNEQFF.

The chain combines TRBV2 with TRBJ1-1; weak D call: TRBD1 (6 bases). V lost 11 bases, J lost 3 bases, and 22 bases lay in between. The length of the CDR3 is 15 residues. Per the germline V gene, CDR1 is SNHLY and CDR2 is FYNNEI. The CDR3 is CAGHTGILRYTEAFF. CDR3 DNA: TGTGCCGGTCACACAGGGATTCTGAGGTACACTGAAGCTTTCTTT.

This clonotype was seen at least ten times. V gene TRBV12-3 or TRBV12-4 combines with J gene TRBJ2-3; D gene unclear. CDR3 length: 15 amino acids. V dropped 2 bases and J dropped 3 bases, with 12 bases sitting between them. In DNA form, the CDR3 reads TGTGCCAGCAGTTTAACGGTCGTAGGTACAGATACGCAGTATTTT. Protein sequence: CASSLTVVGTDTQYF.

The J gene is TRBJ2-1, the V gene TRBV29-1, with 11 bases lining up with TRBD2. Germline V gives CDR1 SQVTM, CDR2 ANQGSEA. CDR3 length equals 14 residues. The V and J ends lost 7 bases and 2 bases, in that order; junction bases with no gene match: 4. The CDR3 region has the DNA TGCAGCGGGGCGACTAGCGGGACCTACAATGAGCAGTTCTTC. Protein product: CSGATSGTYNEQFF.

This clonotype was picked up a small number of times. As DNA, the CDR3 is TGCGCCACAGTCCCGGGACAGGGTCGAATCACTGAAGCTTTCTTT. Translation gives CATVPGQGRITEAFF. V and J are TRBV10-2 and TRBJ1-1, with 9 positions matching TRBD1. The length of the CDR3 is 15 residues. Germline V gene sequence: CDR1 WSHSY, CDR2 SAAADI. The V and J ends lost 10 bases and 4 bases, in that order; junction bases with no gene match: 13.